Following are 15 T cell receptor beta chains from one sample sequenced in a study of T cells in Graves' hyperthyroidism and ophthalmopathy. From RNA transcripts, TCR beta CDR3 regions were amplified. First-round RT-PCR of the TCR CDR3 relied on the HTBI primer set. MiXCR, applied by TCRdb to the multiplex PCR reads, yields one record per CDR3 protein. Of around 370,000 distinct CDR3 sequences in the sample, around 18% were seen once. The specimen sequenced was blood. These receptors all come from a man younger than 35 with Graves' ophthalmopathy.

This clonotype has ten or more counts. The chain carries TRBV7-2 and TRBJ2-3; D is perhaps TRBD1 or TRBD2 (5 bases each). The CDR3 consists of 17 residues. In germline, CDR1 is SGHTA, CDR2 FQGNSA. The V gene lost 2 bases and the J gene lost 6 bases, with 21 bases spanning the gap. CDR3 region: CASSLQGYGAPGDTQYF. The CDR3 DNA follows: TGTGCCAGCAGCTTACAGGGTTACGGGGCCCCGGGGGATACGCAGTATTTT.

This clonotype was counted only a few times. The CDR3 spells CASSGVGTTGELFF. DNA of the CDR3: TGTGCCAGCAGCGGGGTCGGCACGACCGGGGAGCTGTTTTTT. This chain uses TRBV7-2 with TRBJ2-2; D not certain. There are 14 residues in the CDR3. V was cut by 5 bases and J by 5 bases, with 12 bases left in between. Germline values: CDR1 SGHTA, CDR2 FQGNSA.

The table lists this clonotype with many counts. The chain carries TRBV2 and TRBJ2-3, with TRBD1 as a possible D gene (5 bases). The V gene lost 8 bases and the J gene lost 0 bases, with 18 bases spanning the gap. Germline loops: CDR1 SNHLY, CDR2 FYNNEI. The CDR3 is 16 amino acids. The CDR3 here is CASRTLTAPSTDTQYF. DNA of the CDR3: TGTGCCAGCCGTACGTTGACAGCACCTAGCACAGATACGCAGTATTTT.

The table lists this clonotype with a few counts. This rearrangement joins TRBV20-1 to TRBJ1-5, with a possible D match to TRBD1 (5 bases). V was clipped by 4 bases and J by 4 bases, with 14 bases between them. Germline V CDR1 and CDR2: DFQATT, SNEGSKA (reference sequence). The CDR3 extends over 14 amino acids. The CDR3 DNA is TGCAGTGCTATAGGCGGGGGGTGGAATCAGCCCCAGCATTTT. Protein product: CSAIGGGWNQPQHF.

The chain carries TRBV7-9 and TRBJ1-6; maybe TRBD1 (5 bases). Per the germline V gene, CDR1 is SEHNR and CDR2 is FQNEAQ (reference sequence). The CDR3 is made up of 14 amino acids. Trimming left V 5 bases short and J 5 bases short, with 10 bases between. This chain's CDR3 is CASSPGANNSPLHF. CDR3 sequence (DNA): TGTGCCAGCAGCCCCGGGGCCAATAATTCACCCCTCCACTTT.

This clonotype was observed a handful of times. This rearrangement joins TRBV6-2 or TRBV6-3 to TRBJ2-7; TRBD2 matches 7 bases. Germline trimming cut 7 bases from V and 5 bases from J; bases unmatched to any gene: 8. In germline, CDR1 is MNHEY, CDR2 SVGEGT. CDR3 length: 13 amino acids. The CDR3 DNA reads as TGTGCCAGCATTACGGGGGGTAGGAACGAGCAGTACTTC. Translating it yields CASITGGRNEQYF.

CDR3 in amino acids: CASNRQGAWDQETQYF. CDR3 nucleotides: TGCGCCAGCAACAGGCAGGGGGCCTGGGACCAAGAGACCCAGTACTTC. The chain joins TRBV5-1 to TRBJ2-5; the match to TRBD1 covers 8 bases. CDR1 SGHRS and CDR2 YFSETQ come from the germline V gene. J was trimmed by 0 bases and V by 6 bases; bases with no gene match: 10. This CDR3 is built from 16 residues.

This clonotype showed up many times. The chain is built from TRBV5-1 and TRBJ1-6; the D is unclear. V was trimmed by 0 bases and J by 9 bases, leaving 16 bases between them. CDR1 and CDR2 (germline): SGHRS, YFSETQ. The CDR3 consists of 16 residues. CDR3 DNA sequence: TGCGCCAGCAGCTTGGCCGGGAGTAGTCATGCTTCACCCCTCCACTTT. Amino acids: CASSLAGSSHASPLHF.

This rearrangement joins TRBV19 to TRBJ1-2; D might be TRBD1 (5 bases). The CDR3 spans 16 residues. V lost 7 bases to trimming and J lost 0 bases, with 18 bases between them. Germline assignment: CDR1 LNHDA and CDR2 SQIVND (reference sequence). CDR3 bases: TGTGCCAGTACCTACGCCGGGACGGCTTCTAACTATGGCTACACCTTC. Translating gives CASTYAGTASNYGYTF.

The chain employs TRBV19 and TRBJ2-1; D not resolved. The CDR3 sequence is 15 residues long. Germline V gives CDR1 LNHDA, CDR2 SQIVND (reference sequence). Between the trimmed V and J ends, which lost 1 base and 4 bases, there was a span of 11 bases. The CDR3 DNA follows: TGTGCCAGTAGTATAGGACGAGCTGAGTACAATGAGCAGTTCTTC. This sequence encodes CASSIGRAEYNEQFF.

This clonotype was seen many times. The rearrangement joins TRBV12-3 or TRBV12-4 to TRBJ1-1; the D gene is possibly TRBD1 (5 bases). V was pared by 4 bases and J by 0 bases, with 6 bases between. This CDR3 region has 13 residues. The CDR3 coding sequence is TGTGCCAGCAGTTCCAGGGTGAACACTGAAGCTTTCTTT. It codes for CASSSRVNTEAFF.

At least ten counts were recorded for this clonotype. The rearrangement uses TRBV5-1 and TRBJ1-3; D call uncertain. From germline, CDR1 is SGHRS and CDR2 YFSETQ. The CDR3 extends over 16 amino acids. Trimming left V 1 base short and J 0 bases short, with 11 bases between. The CDR3 DNA reads as TGCGCCAGCAGCTTGCTCTCACGGGCCTCTGGAAACACCATATATTTT. Residues: CASSLLSRASGNTIYF. The full variable domain, rest sourced from reference TRBV5-1 and TRBJ1-3, is KAGVTQTPRYLIKTRGQQVTLSCSPISGHRSVSWYQQTPGQGLQFLFEYFSETQRNKGNFPGRFSGRQFSNSRSEMNVSTLELGDSALYLCASSLLSRASGNTIYFGEGSWLTVV.

This clonotype has at least ten counts. The rearrangement joins TRBV29-1 to TRBJ1-1; D remains ambiguous. In germline, CDR1 is SQVTM, CDR2 ANQGSEA. V was clipped by 1 base and J by 2 bases, with 8 bases between them. This CDR3 contains 13 residues. CDR3 sequence reads: CSVEGAANTEAFF. For the CDR3, the DNA is TGCAGCGTTGAAGGAGCGGCCAACACTGAAGCTTTCTTT. The complete variable domain, with remaining parts taken from reference TRBV29-1 and TRBJ1-1, reads SAVISQKPSRDICQRGTSLTIQCQVDSQVTMMFWYRQQPGQSLTLIATANQGSEATYESGFVIDKFPISRPNLTFSTLTVSNMSPEDSSIYLCSVEGAANTEAFFGQGTRLTVV.

The V gene is TRBV6-1, the J gene TRBJ2-5, with TRBD2 as a possible D gene (6 bases). Germline CDR1 reads MNHNS; CDR2 reads SASEGT. The V end was cut by 8 bases, the J end by 2 bases, with 18 bases between. This CDR3 comprises 15 residues. The CDR3 here is CASSLSGLIQETQYF. The CDR3 region has the DNA TGTGCCAGCTCTCTATCAGGACTAATACAAGAGACCCAGTACTTC.

This chain joins TRBV13 and TRBJ1-2; 7 nucleotides line up with TRBD1. CDR1 is PRHDT and CDR2 is FYEKMQ in the germline V gene (reference sequence). J lost 2 bases, V lost 3 bases, and 3 bases had no gene match. This CDR3 is built from 14 residues. CDR3 bases: TGTGCCAGCAGCTTTGTCAGGGGGAACTATGGCTACACCTTC. Translated, it gives CASSFVRGNYGYTF.